Presented here are 15 T cell receptor beta chains from one specimen sequenced in a study of cytomegalovirus exposure and HLA in healthy donors. Vbeta (60) and Jbeta (13) primers were used in the PCR. The method was immunoSEQ multiplex PCR; TCRdb's version includes in-frame clones alone and lacks a portion of them. The sample consists of about 94,000 clones, about 75% of them appearing once. Material for sequencing was PBMCs. The source of these receptors is a man aged 35-49 years in good health and CMV-seropositive.

This clone came up once. V and J are TRBV5-4 and TRBJ2-7, with D unresolved. The CDR3 is made up of 12 amino acids. V lost 0 bases to trimming and J lost 2 bases, with 3 bases between them. In germline, CDR1 is SGHNT, CDR2 YYREEE (reference sequence). The CDR3: CASSLATYEQYF. CDR3 nucleotide sequence: TGTGCCAGCAGCTTGGCTACCTACGAGCAGTACTTC.

The chain carries TRBV5-8 and TRBJ2-7; maybe TRBD1 (7 bases). Trimming took 1 base from V and 5 from J, leaving 10 bases between them. CDR1 is SGHTS and CDR2 is YDEGEE in the germline V gene. The CDR3 length is 13 residues. CDR3 coding DNA: TGTGCCAGCAGCTTGCGCGGGACAGACGAGCAGTACTTC. Its translation: CASSLRGTDEQYF.

This sequence joins TRBV6-5 and TRBJ1-4; D gene uncertain. Germline V CDR1 and CDR2: MNHEY, SVGAGI. The CDR3 runs 14 residues. Between the trimmed V and J ends, which lost 4 bases and 2 bases, there was a span of 8 bases. The CDR3 reads CASSFRGTNEKLFF. CDR3 sequence (DNA): TGTGCCAGCAGTTTCCGGGGTACTAATGAAAAACTGTTTTTT.

In this sample, this clone turned up once. The chain links TRBV19 to TRBJ1-1, with unresolved D. V was cut by 6 bases and J by 1 base, with 12 bases left in between. In germline, CDR1 is LNHDA, CDR2 SQIVND (reference sequence). The CDR3 is 14 amino acids. CDR3 sequence: CASRTVVRNTEAFF. In DNA form, the CDR3 reads TGTGCCAGTAGGACTGTGGTCAGGAACACTGAAGCTTTCTTT.

The chain couples TRBV10-1 to TRBJ2-2; TRBD2 might be the D (5 bases). The V end lost 6 bases, the J end lost 4 bases, and 18 bases lay between the germline ends. CDR1 and CDR2 from the germline V gene are WNHNN and SYGVQD (reference sequence). This CDR3 contains 16 residues. CDR3 DNA: TGCGCCAGCAGCCCCATGTCTGGCCGGGGCACCGGGGAGCTGTTTTTT. Its translation is CASSPMSGRGTGELFF.

In the case of this clone: At one boundary the junction diverges from the germline segment, which might be a read error. J is TRBJ2-5 and V is TRBV10-3, with a weak D call TRBD1 (6 bases). CDR1 is ENHRY, CDR2 SYGVKD, per germline. The CDR3 consists of 15 residues. The CDR3 nucleotides are TGTGCCACCAGTAGTACACCGGGACAACAAGAGACCCAGTACTTC. Protein: CATSSTPGQQETQYF.

The count of this clone is one. The chain combines TRBV5-5 with TRBJ1-1; the D is unclear. V was cut by 7 bases and J by 0 bases, with 10 bases left in between. There are 13 residues in the CDR3. Germline CDR1 and CDR2: SGHKS and YYEKEE (reference sequence). The CDR3 here is CASSGGMNTEAFF. CDR3 DNA sequence: TGTGCCAGCTCGGGAGGTATGAACACTGAAGCTTTCTTT.

The chain carries TRBV28 and TRBJ1-2, with 8 bases matching TRBD1. This CDR3 comprises 14 residues. Germline CDR1 MDHEN, CDR2 SYDVKM. The trim removed 5 bases at V and 6 bases at J, leaving 8 bases unmatched. Here the CDR3 DNA reads TGTGCCAGCAGTAGCCCCGACAGGGGAAATGGCTACACCTTC. This gives the protein CASSSPDRGNGYTF.

Concerning this clone: This sample includes further DNA sequences coding for the same CDR3. The V gene is TRBV9, the J gene TRBJ1-6; TRBD1 matches 9 bases. The V segment lost 2 bases and the J segment 9 bases; nucleotides outside the gene matches: 3. The germline V gene has CDR1 SGDLS and CDR2 YYNGEE. This CDR3 region has 14 residues. The CDR3 reads CASSVGTGSSPLHF. In DNA, the CDR3 is TGTGCCAGCAGCGTCGGGACAGGGAGTTCACCCCTCCACTTT.

The chain joins TRBV28 to TRBJ2-3; possibly TRBD2 for D (6 bases). From germline, CDR1 is MDHEN and CDR2 SYDVKM. The CDR3 is 15 amino acids. V lost 5 bases and J 3 bases, leaving 15 bases between the germline ends. CDR3 residues: CASSTRAAGTDTQYF. DNA of the CDR3: TGTGCCAGCAGTACTCGGGCCGCGGGGACAGATACGCAGTATTTT.

This chain links TRBV6-5 with TRBJ1-2; D not resolved. The CDR3 consists of 14 residues. V lost 7 bases to trimming and J lost 7 bases, with 19 bases between them. Germline V gives CDR1 MNHEY, CDR2 SVGAGI. The CDR3 here is CASTSSWQGGGYTF. CDR3 nucleotide sequence: TGTGCCAGCACTTCATCGTGGCAAGGAGGTGGCTACACCTTC.

This clone was seen a single time. The chain is built from TRBV28 and TRBJ1-5, with TRBD1 identical over 8 bases. CDR3 length equals 14 residues. Trimming took 5 bases from V and 6 from J; bases not matched to a gene: 6. Germline CDR1 reads MDHEN; CDR2 reads SYDVKM. The CDR3 DNA is TGTGCCAGCAGTCAGGGGGCTCGGGCTCAGCCCCAGCATTTT. This encodes CASSQGARAQPQHF.

The rearrangement uses TRBV7-8 and TRBJ2-7, with D unresolved. V was trimmed by 11 bases and J by 4 bases, leaving 18 bases between them. Germline CDR1 is SGHVS and CDR2 is FQNEAQ. This CDR3 spans 13 amino acids. The CDR3: CACKQRPAYEQYF. CDR3 DNA sequence: TGTGCCTGCAAGCAGAGGCCGGCATACGAGCAGTACTTC. Full variable domain (missing parts from reference TRBV7-8 and TRBJ2-7): GAGVSQSPRYKVAKRGQDVALRCDPISGHVSLFWYQQALGQGPEFLTYFQNEAQLDKSGLPSDRFFAERPEGSVSTLKIQRTQQEDSAVYLCACKQRPAYEQYFGPGTRLTVT.

In this sample, this clone turned up a few times. This chain joins TRBV29-1 and TRBJ1-1; D is uncertain. Germline V gene sequence: CDR1 SQVTM, CDR2 ANQGSEA. This CDR3 is 14 amino acids long. The V gene lost 2 bases and the J gene lost 2 bases, with 12 bases spanning the gap. This chain's CDR3 is CSVESASKNTEAFF. Written as DNA, the CDR3 is TGCAGCGTTGAATCCGCCAGTAAAAACACTGAAGCTTTCTTT.

V and J are TRBV7-9 and TRBJ2-3, with 10 bases identical to TRBD2. CDR1 and CDR2 from the germline V gene are SEHNR and FQNEAQ (reference sequence). The V segment lost 1 base and the J segment 2 bases; nucleotides outside the gene matches: 6. This CDR3 spans 17 amino acids. CDR3 sequence (DNA): TGTGCCAGCAGCTTAGGGCTAGCGGGGGCCTACACAGATACGCAGTATTTT. Amino acid sequence: CASSLGLAGAYTDTQYF. Full variable domain (remainder filled in from reference TRBV7-9 and TRBJ2-3): DTGVSQNPRHKITKRGQNVTFRCDPISEHNRLYWYRQTLGQGPEFLTYFQNEAQLEKSRLLSDRFSAERPKGSFSTLEIQRTEQGDSAMYLCASSLGLAGAYTDTQYFGPGTRLTVL.